This is a list of T cell receptor beta chains from one sample in a study of T-cell memory formation after mild COVID-19. TCRdb fed the 5' RACE reads into MiXCR, producing one record per CDR3 protein. The table has 30,000 to 40,000 distinct CDR3 sequences, about an eighth seen once. The sequencing sample was made of PBMCs or a T cell subset sorted from them (not recorded which). All receptors derive from a man aged 18 to 35 who had mild COVID-19 (a few samples of this study predate the infection). Cell type and time point are not known. Each CDR3 is given with its conserved first and last residue. The D gene is left open where the match is weak. Clone size is stated in some rows and not others, as once, few, many or a class when expanded.

v_call: TRBV14; d_call: NA; j_call: TRBJ2-5; clone_size: many; cdr3_length: 13; cdr3_aa: CASRKLPGETQYF; cdr3_nt: TGTGCCAGCAGAAAATTGCCAGGGGAGACCCAGTACTTC
v_call: TRBV7-9; d_call: TRBD1; j_call: TRBJ2-3; clone_size: many; cdr3_length: 16; cdr3_aa: CASSSWTGGETDTQYF; cdr3_nt: TGTGCCAGCAGCTCCTGGACAGGGGGCGAGACAGATACGCAGTATTTT
v_call: TRBV7-9; d_call: NA; j_call: TRBJ2-6; clone_size: many; cdr3_length: 15; cdr3_aa: CASSLVPSGANVLTF; cdr3_nt: TGTGCCAGCAGCTTAGTACCCTCTGGGGCCAACGTCCTGACTTTC
v_call: TRBV28; d_call: NA; j_call: TRBJ2-7; clone_size: NA; cdr3_length: 13; cdr3_aa: CASSTGGAYEQYF; cdr3_nt: TGTGCCAGCAGCACAGGGGGGGCCTACGAGCAGTACTTC
v_call: TRBV4-2; d_call: TRBD1; j_call: TRBJ1-2; clone_size: NA; cdr3_length: 16; cdr3_aa: CASSQETGQRGYGYTF; cdr3_nt: TGTGCCAGCAGCCAAGAAACGGGACAGAGGGGCTATGGCTACACCTTC
v_call: TRBV20-1; d_call: TRBD1; j_call: TRBJ1-2; clone_size: few; cdr3_length: 16; cdr3_aa: CSASPLRQGANYGYTF; cdr3_nt: TGCAGTGCTAGCCCCTTAAGACAGGGGGCTAACTATGGCTACACCTTC
v_call: TRBV2; d_call: NA; j_call: TRBJ1-1; clone_size: many; cdr3_length: 14; cdr3_aa: CASSGQGPDTEAFF; cdr3_nt: TGTGCCAGCAGCGGTCAGGGACCGGACACTGAAGCTTTCTTT
v_call: TRBV6-5; d_call: TRBD2; j_call: TRBJ2-1; clone_size: many; cdr3_length: 16; cdr3_aa: CASSSRAGGPYNEQFF; cdr3_nt: TGTGCCAGCAGTTCTCGAGCGGGGGGGCCCTACAATGAGCAGTTCTTC
v_call: TRBV12-3/TRBV12-4; d_call: NA; j_call: TRBJ1-6; clone_size: many; cdr3_length: 13; cdr3_aa: CASSLRGNSPLHF; cdr3_nt: TGTGCCAGCAGTTTGAGGGGTAATTCACCCCTCCACTTT
v_call: TRBV6-2/TRBV6-3; d_call: TRBD2; j_call: TRBJ2-5; clone_size: few; cdr3_length: 15; cdr3_aa: CASSYFGLAAGGQYF; cdr3_nt: TGTGCCAGCAGTTACTTTGGACTAGCGGCAGGGGGCCAGTACTTC
v_call: TRBV29-1; d_call: NA; j_call: TRBJ2-7; clone_size: NA; cdr3_length: 11; cdr3_aa: CSAGTAYEQYF; cdr3_nt: TGCAGCGCTGGGACTGCCTACGAGCAGTACTTC
v_call: TRBV30; d_call: NA; j_call: TRBJ2-5; clone_size: NA; cdr3_length: 14; cdr3_aa: CAWSEGVAPGSQYF; cdr3_nt: TGTGCCTGGAGTGAGGGAGTAGCTCCAGGCTCCCAGTACTTC
v_call: TRBV6-2/TRBV6-3; d_call: NA; j_call: TRBJ2-2; clone_size: many; cdr3_length: 15; cdr3_aa: CASSGDITNTGELFF; cdr3_nt: TGTGCCAGCAGTGGAGACATCACGAACACCGGGGAGCTGTTTTTT
v_call: TRBV5-1; d_call: TRBD1; j_call: TRBJ1-2; clone_size: many; cdr3_length: 13; cdr3_aa: CASSRDSSYGYTF; cdr3_nt: TGCGCCAGCAGCAGGGACAGTTCGTATGGCTACACCTTC
v_call: TRBV4-1; d_call: TRBD1; j_call: TRBJ1-1; clone_size: many; cdr3_length: 13; cdr3_aa: CASRPQGAAEAFF; cdr3_nt: TGCGCCAGCAGGCCTCAGGGGGCGGCAGAAGCTTTCTTT
v_call: TRBV29-1; d_call: NA; j_call: TRBJ1-5; clone_size: many; cdr3_length: 13; cdr3_aa: CSVALADNQPQHF; cdr3_nt: TGCAGCGTTGCATTGGCAGACAATCAGCCCCAGCATTTT
v_call: TRBV5-1; d_call: NA; j_call: TRBJ1-1; clone_size: many; cdr3_length: 11; cdr3_aa: CASSMGPEAFF; cdr3_nt: TGCGCCAGCAGTATGGGGCCTGAAGCTTTCTTT
v_call: TRBV5-1; d_call: TRBD1; j_call: TRBJ1-2; clone_size: NA; cdr3_length: 13; cdr3_aa: CASSPGQGGGYTF; cdr3_nt: TGCGCCAGCAGCCCGGGACAGGGTGGTGGCTACACCTTC
v_call: TRBV6-5; d_call: TRBD1; j_call: TRBJ1-6; clone_size: many; cdr3_length: 17; cdr3_aa: CASSYWVPGQGGSPLHF; cdr3_nt: TGTGCCAGCAGTTATTGGGTCCCGGGACAGGGTGGTTCACCCCTCCACTTT
v_call: TRBV7-2; d_call: TRBD1; j_call: TRBJ1-1; clone_size: many; cdr3_length: 16; cdr3_aa: CASSLASAGGFTEAFF; cdr3_nt: TGTGCCAGCAGCTTAGCGTCGGCAGGGGGGTTCACTGAAGCTTTCTTT
v_call: TRBV20-1; d_call: NA; j_call: TRBJ2-3; clone_size: many; cdr3_length: 11; cdr3_aa: CSAKKADTQYF; cdr3_nt: TGCAGTGCTAAGAAAGCGGACACGCAGTATTTT
v_call: TRBV4-1; d_call: NA; j_call: TRBJ1-1; clone_size: many; cdr3_length: 16; cdr3_aa: CASSQDGIGEGLGAFF; cdr3_nt: TGCGCCAGCAGCCAAGACGGGATAGGGGAGGGCTTAGGAGCTTTCTTT
v_call: TRBV7-9; d_call: NA; j_call: TRBJ1-5; clone_size: many; cdr3_length: 13; cdr3_aa: CASSRGLNQPQHF; cdr3_nt: TGTGCCAGCAGCCGCGGGCTCAATCAGCCCCAGCATTTT
v_call: TRBV9; d_call: NA; j_call: TRBJ2-2; clone_size: many; cdr3_length: 15; cdr3_aa: CASRGRQAGTGELFF; cdr3_nt: TGTGCCAGCAGGGGGAGACAGGCGGGGACCGGGGAGCTGTTTTTT
v_call: TRBV4-3; d_call: NA; j_call: TRBJ2-2; clone_size: many; cdr3_length: 12; cdr3_aa: CASRDYTGELFF; cdr3_nt: TGCGCCAGCAGGGACTACACCGGGGAGCTGTTTTTT
v_call: TRBV12-3/TRBV12-4; d_call: NA; j_call: TRBJ1-5; clone_size: NA; cdr3_length: 14; cdr3_aa: CASRGGADNQPQHF; cdr3_nt: TGTGCCAGCAGGGGGGGGGCAGATAATCAGCCCCAGCATTTT
v_call: TRBV2; d_call: NA; j_call: TRBJ1-4; clone_size: few; cdr3_length: 12; cdr3_aa: CASRRGGEKLFF; cdr3_nt: TGTGCCAGCAGGAGGGGGGGAGAAAAACTGTTTTTT
v_call: TRBV7-3; d_call: NA; j_call: TRBJ2-3; clone_size: many; cdr3_length: 17; cdr3_aa: CASSFPSSGRSTDTQYF; cdr3_nt: TGTGCCAGCAGCTTCCCAAGTAGCGGACGCAGCACAGATACGCAGTATTTT
v_call: TRBV4-2; d_call: TRBD2; j_call: TRBJ2-1; clone_size: many; cdr3_length: 15; cdr3_aa: CASSQLRGDYNEQFF; cdr3_nt: TGTGCCAGCAGCCAATTGCGGGGGGACTACAATGAGCAGTTCTTC
v_call: TRBV12-3/TRBV12-4; d_call: NA; j_call: TRBJ2-3; clone_size: many; cdr3_length: 17; cdr3_aa: CASSLARGATSVDTQYF; cdr3_nt: TGTGCCAGCAGTTTAGCGCGTGGGGCCACGTCAGTAGATACGCAGTATTTT
v_call: TRBV5-1; d_call: TRBD2; j_call: TRBJ2-5; clone_size: many; cdr3_length: 14; cdr3_aa: CASRTSGLGETQYF; cdr3_nt: TGCGCCAGCCGGACTAGCGGGCTTGGTGAGACCCAGTACTTC
v_call: TRBV5-5; d_call: NA; j_call: TRBJ1-2; clone_size: many; cdr3_length: 14; cdr3_aa: CASSLVWTSYGYTF; cdr3_nt: TGTGCCAGCAGCTTAGTTTGGACGAGCTATGGCTACACCTTC
v_call: TRBV20-1; d_call: TRBD1; j_call: TRBJ2-5; clone_size: many; cdr3_length: 14; cdr3_aa: CSGNHGTAQETQYF; cdr3_nt: TGCAGTGGGAATCACGGGACAGCTCAAGAGACCCAGTACTTC
v_call: TRBV5-6; d_call: NA; j_call: TRBJ1-1; clone_size: NA; cdr3_length: 13; cdr3_aa: CASSLDRLAEAFF; cdr3_nt: TGTGCCAGCAGCTTGGATAGGTTAGCTGAAGCTTTCTTT
v_call: TRBV20-1; d_call: NA; j_call: TRBJ2-6; clone_size: many; cdr3_length: 13; cdr3_aa: CSARDTQANVLTF; cdr3_nt: TGCAGTGCTAGAGATACCCAGGCCAACGTCCTGACTTTC